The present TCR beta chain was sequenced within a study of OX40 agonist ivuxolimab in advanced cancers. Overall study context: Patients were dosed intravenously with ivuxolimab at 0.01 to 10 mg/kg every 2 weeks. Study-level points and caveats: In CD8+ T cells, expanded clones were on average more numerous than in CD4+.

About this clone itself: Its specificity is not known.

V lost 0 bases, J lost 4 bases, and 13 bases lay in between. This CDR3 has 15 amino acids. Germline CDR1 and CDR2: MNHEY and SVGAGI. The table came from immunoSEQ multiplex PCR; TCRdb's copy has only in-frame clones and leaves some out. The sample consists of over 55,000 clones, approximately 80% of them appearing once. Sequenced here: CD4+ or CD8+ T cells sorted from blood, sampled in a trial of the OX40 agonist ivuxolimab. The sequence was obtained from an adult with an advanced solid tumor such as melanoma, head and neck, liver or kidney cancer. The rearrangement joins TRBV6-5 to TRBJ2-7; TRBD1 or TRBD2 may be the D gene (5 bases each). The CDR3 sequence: CASSYSVGDQYEQYV. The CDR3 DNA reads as TGTGCCAGCAGTTACTCTGTCGGGGACCAATACGAGCAGTACGTC.